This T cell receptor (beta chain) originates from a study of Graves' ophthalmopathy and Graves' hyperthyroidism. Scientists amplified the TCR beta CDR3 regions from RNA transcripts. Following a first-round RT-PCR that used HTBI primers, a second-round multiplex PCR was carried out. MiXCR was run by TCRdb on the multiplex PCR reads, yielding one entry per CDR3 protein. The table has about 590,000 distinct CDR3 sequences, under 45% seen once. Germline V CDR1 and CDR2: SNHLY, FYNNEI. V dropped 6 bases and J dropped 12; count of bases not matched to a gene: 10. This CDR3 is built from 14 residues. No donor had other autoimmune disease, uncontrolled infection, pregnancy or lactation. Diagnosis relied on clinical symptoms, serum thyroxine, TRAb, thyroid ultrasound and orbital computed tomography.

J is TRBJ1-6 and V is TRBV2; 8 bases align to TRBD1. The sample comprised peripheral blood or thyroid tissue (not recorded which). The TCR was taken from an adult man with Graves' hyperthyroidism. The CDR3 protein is CASRGGQATEPLHF. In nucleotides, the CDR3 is TGTGCCAGCAGGGGGGGACAGGCCACTGAACCCCTCCACTTT.